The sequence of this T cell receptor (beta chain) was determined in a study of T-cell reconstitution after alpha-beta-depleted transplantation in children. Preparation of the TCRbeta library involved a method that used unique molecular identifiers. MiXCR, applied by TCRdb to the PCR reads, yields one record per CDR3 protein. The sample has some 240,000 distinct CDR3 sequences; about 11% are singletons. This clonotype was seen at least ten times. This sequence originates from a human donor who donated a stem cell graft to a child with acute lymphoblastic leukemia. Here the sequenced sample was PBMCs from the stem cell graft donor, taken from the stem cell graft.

The CDR3 reads CASSLTSGRKVDEQFF. The DNA of the CDR3 is TGTGCCAGCAGCTTAACTAGCGGGCGAAAGGTCGATGAGCAGTTCTTC. The chain couples TRBV7-3 to TRBJ2-1; 7 bases line up with TRBD2. Germline V gives CDR1 SGHTA, CDR2 FQGTGA. CDR3 length: 16 amino acids. V shed 0 bases, J shed 8 bases, and the junction held 10 bases outside the gene matches.